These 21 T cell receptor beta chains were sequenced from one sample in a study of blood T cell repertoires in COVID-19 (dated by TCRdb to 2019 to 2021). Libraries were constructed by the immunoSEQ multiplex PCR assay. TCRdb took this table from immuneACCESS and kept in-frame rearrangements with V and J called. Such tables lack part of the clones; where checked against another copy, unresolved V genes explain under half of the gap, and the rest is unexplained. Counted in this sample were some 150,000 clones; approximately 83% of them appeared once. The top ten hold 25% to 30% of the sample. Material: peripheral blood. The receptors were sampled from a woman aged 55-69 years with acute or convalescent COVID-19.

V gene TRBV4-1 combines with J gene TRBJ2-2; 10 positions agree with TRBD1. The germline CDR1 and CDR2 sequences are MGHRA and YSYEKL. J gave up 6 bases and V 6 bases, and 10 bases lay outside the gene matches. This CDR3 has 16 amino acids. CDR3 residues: CASRRTGQGKPGELFF. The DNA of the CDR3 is TGCGCCAGCAGGCGCACGGGACAGGGGAAGCCCGGGGAGCTGTTTTTT.

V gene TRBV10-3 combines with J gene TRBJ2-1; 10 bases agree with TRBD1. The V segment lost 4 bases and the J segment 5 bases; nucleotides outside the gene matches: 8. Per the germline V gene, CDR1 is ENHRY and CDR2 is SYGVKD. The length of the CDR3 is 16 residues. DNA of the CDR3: TGTGCCATCAGTGTCGCCGGGACAGGGGTAAACAATGAGCAGTTCTTC. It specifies CAISVAGTGVNNEQFF.

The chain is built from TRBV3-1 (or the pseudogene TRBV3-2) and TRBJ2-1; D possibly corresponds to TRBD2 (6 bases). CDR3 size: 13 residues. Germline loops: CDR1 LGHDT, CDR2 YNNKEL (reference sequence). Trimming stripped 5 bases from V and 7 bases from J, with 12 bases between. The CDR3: CASSLRTINEQFF. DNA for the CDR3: TGTGCCAGCAGCTTACGGACTATTAATGAGCAGTTCTTC.

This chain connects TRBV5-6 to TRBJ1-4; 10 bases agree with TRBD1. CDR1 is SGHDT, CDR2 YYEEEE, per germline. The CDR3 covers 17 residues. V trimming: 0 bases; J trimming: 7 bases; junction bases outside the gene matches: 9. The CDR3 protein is CASSLGRQGAGSEKLFF. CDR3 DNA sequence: TGTGCCAGCAGCTTGGGGAGACAGGGGGCGGGAAGTGAAAAACTGTTTTTT.

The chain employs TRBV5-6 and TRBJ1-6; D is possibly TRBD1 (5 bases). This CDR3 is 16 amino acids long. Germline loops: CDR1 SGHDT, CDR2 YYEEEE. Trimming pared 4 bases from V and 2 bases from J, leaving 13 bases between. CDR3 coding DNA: TGTGCCAGCAGCCCGTCGGGGGACCCCTATAATTCACCCCTCCACTTT. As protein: CASSPSGDPYNSPLHF.

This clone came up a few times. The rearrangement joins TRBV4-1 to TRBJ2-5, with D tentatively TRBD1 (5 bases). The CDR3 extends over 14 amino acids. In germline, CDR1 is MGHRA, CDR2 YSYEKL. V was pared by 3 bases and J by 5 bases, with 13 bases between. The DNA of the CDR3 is TGCGCCAGCAGCCAGCAGCAGGGTTCTGAGACCCAGTACTTC. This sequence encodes CASSQQQGSETQYF.

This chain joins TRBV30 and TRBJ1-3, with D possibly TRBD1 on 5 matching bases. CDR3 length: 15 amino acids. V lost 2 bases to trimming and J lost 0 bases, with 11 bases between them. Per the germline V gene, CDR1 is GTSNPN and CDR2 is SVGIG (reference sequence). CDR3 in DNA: TGTGCCTGGAGTTCACAGGTGCACTCTGGAAACACCATATATTTT. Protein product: CAWSSQVHSGNTIYF.

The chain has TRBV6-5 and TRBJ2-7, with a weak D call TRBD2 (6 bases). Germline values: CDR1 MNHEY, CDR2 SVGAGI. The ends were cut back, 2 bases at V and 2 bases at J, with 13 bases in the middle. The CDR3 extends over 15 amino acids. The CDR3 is CASSYQASETYEQYF. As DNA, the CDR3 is TGTGCCAGCAGTTACCAGGCTAGCGAAACCTACGAGCAGTACTTC.

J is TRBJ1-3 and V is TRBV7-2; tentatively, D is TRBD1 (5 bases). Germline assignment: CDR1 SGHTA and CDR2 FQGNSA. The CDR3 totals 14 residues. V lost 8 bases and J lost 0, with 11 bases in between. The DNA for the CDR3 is TGTGCCAGCGCTTTTCAGGGCTCTGGAAACACCATATATTTT. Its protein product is CASAFQGSGNTIYF.

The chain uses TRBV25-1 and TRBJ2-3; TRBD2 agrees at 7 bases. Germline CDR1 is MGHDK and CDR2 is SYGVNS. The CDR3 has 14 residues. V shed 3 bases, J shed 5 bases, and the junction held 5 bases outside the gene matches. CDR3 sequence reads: CASSDPSGGDTQYF. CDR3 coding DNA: TGTGCCAGCAGTGACCCATCGGGGGGAGATACGCAGTATTTT. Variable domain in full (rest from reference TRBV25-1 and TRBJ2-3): EADIYQTPRYLVIGTGKKITLECSQTMGHDKMYWYQQDPGMELHLIHYSYGVNSTEKGDLSSESTVSRIRTEHFPLTLESARPSHTSQYLCASSDPSGGDTQYFGPGTRLTVL.

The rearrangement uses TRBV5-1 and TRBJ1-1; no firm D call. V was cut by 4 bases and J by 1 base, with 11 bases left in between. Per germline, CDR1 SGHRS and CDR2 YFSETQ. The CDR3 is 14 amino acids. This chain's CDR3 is CASSDQTANTEAFF. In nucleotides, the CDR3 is TGCGCCAGCAGCGATCAAACAGCGAACACTGAAGCTTTCTTT.

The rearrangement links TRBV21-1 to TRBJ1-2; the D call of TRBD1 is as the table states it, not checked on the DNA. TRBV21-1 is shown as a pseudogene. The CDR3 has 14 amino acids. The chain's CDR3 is CASSTPGTGYGYTF. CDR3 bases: TGTGCCAGCAGCACCCCCGGGACAGGTTATGGCTACACCTTC.

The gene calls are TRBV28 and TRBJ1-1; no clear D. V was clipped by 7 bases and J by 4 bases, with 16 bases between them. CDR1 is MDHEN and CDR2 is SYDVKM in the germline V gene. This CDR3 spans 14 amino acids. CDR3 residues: CASNPGGSSTEAFF. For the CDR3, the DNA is TGTGCCAGCAATCCCGGCGGATCTAGCACTGAAGCTTTCTTT.

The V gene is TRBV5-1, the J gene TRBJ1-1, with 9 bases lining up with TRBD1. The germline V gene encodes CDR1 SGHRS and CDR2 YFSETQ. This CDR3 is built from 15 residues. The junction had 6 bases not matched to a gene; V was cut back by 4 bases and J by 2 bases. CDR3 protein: CASSRGQGVNTEAFF. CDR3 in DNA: TGCGCCAGCAGCAGGGGACAGGGAGTAAACACTGAAGCTTTCTTT.

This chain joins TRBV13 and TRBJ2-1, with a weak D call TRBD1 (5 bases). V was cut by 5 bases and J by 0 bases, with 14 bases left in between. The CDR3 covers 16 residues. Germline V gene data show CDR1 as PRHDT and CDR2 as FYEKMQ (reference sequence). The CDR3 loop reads CASSPQGSSSYNEQFF. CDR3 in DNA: TGTGCCAGCAGCCCCCAGGGCAGTAGCTCCTACAATGAGCAGTTCTTC.

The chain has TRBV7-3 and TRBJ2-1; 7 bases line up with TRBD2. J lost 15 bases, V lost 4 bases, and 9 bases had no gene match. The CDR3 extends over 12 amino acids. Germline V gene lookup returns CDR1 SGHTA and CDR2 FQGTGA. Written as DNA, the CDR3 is TGTGCCAGCAGCTCAGCGGGACTCCCTCGGTTCTTC. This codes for CASSSAGLPRFF.

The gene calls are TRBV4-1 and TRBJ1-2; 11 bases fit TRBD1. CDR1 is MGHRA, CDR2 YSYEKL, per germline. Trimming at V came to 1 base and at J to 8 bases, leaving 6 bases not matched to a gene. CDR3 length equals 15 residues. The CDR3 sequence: CASSQVGTGGDGYTF. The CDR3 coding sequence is TGCGCCAGCAGCCAAGTCGGGACAGGGGGAGACGGCTACACCTTC.

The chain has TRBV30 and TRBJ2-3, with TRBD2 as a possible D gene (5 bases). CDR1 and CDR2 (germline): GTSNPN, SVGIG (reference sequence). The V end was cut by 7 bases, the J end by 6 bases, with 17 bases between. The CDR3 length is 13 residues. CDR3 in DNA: TGTGCCTTAGCGCAGGCGGGTCGGGATACGCAGTATTTT. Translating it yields CALAQAGRDTQYF.

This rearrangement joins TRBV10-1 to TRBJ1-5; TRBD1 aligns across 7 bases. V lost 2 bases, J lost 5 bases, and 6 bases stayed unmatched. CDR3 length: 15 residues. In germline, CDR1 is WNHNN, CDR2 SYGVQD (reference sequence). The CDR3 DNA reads TGCGCCAGCAGTGAGGGCAGGGGGAGACATCAGCCCCAGCATTTT. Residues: CASSEGRGRHQPQHF.

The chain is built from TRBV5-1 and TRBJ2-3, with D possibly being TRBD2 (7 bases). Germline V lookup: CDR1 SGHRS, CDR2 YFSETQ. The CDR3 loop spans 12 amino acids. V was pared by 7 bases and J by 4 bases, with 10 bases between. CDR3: CASGGGSDTQYF. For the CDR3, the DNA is TGCGCCAGCGGGGGGGGCTCAGATACGCAGTATTTT.

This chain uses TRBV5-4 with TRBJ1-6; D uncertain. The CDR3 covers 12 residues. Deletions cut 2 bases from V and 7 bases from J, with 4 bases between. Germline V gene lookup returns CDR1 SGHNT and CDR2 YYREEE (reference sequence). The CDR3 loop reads CASSLANSPLHF. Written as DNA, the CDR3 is TGTGCCAGCAGCTTAGCGAATTCACCCCTCCACTTT. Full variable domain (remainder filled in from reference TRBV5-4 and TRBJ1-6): ETGVTQSPTHLIKTRGQQVTLRCSSQSGHNTVSWYQQALGQGPQFIFQYYREEENGRGNFPPRFSGLQFPNYSSELNVNALELDDSALYLCASSLANSPLHFGNGTRLTVT.